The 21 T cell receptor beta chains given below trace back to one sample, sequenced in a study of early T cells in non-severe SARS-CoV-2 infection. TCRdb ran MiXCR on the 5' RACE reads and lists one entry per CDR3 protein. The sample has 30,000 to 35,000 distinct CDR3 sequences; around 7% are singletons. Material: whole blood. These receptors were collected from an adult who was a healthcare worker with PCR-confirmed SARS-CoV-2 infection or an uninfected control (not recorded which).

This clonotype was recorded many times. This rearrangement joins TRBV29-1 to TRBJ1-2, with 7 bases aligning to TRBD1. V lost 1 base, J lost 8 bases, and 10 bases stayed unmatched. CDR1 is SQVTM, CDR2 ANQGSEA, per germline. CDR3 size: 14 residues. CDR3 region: CSVEGQGPPYGYTF. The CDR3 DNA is TGCAGCGTTGAAGGACAGGGCCCACCTTACGGCTACACCTTC.

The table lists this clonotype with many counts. CDR3 protein: CASSLLGGNQPQHF. In nucleotides, the CDR3 is TGTGCCAGCAGCTTGTTAGGAGGCAATCAGCCCCAGCATTTT. V usage is TRBV11-2 and J usage is TRBJ1-5; unclear D gene. The CDR3 extends over 14 amino acids. Germline V gene lookup returns CDR1 SGHAT and CDR2 FQNNGV. V lost 3 bases and J 2 bases, leaving 8 bases between the germline ends.

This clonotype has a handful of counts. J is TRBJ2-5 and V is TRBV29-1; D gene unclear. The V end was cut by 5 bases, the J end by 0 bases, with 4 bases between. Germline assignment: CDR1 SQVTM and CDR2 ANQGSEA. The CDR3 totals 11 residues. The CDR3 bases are TGCAGCGTTCGGTACCAAGAGACCCAGTACTTC. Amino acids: CSVRYQETQYF.

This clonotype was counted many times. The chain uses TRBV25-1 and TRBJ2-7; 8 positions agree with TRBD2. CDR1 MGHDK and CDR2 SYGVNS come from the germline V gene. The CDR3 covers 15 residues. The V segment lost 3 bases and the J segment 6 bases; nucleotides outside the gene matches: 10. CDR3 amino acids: CASSDFREGNREQYF. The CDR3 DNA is TGTGCCAGCAGTGATTTTCGGGAGGGCAATCGCGAGCAGTACTTC.

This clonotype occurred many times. The CDR3 DNA reads TGCGCCAGCAGCCAAGGACTAGCGGTGGGCACAGATACGCAGTATTTT. Translated, it gives CASSQGLAVGTDTQYF. V gene TRBV4-3 combines with J gene TRBJ2-3, with TRBD2 identical over 9 bases. With V trimmed by 1 base and J by 1 base, 3 bases remained unmatched. Germline loops: CDR1 LGHNA, CDR2 YSLEER. The CDR3 covers 16 residues.

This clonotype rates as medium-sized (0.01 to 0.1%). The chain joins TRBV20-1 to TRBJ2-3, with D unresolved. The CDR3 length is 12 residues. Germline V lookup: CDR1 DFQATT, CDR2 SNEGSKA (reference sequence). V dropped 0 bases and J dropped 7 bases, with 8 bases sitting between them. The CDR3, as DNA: TGCAGTGCTAGAGATGAGGTGAATACGCAGTATTTT. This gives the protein CSARDEVNTQYF.

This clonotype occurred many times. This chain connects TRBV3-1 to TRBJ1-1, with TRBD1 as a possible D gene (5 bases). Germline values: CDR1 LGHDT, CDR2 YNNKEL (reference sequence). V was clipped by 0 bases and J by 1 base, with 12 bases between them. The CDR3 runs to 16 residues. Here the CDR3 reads CASSQDRGRWNTEAFF. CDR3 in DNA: TGTGCCAGCAGCCAAGACCGGGGCAGATGGAACACTGAAGCTTTCTTT.

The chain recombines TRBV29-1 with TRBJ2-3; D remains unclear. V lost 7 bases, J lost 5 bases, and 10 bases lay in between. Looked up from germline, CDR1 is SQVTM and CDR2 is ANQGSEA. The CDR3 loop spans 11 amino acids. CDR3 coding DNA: TGCAGCGCTCTATTGGGAGATACGCAGTATTTT. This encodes CSALLGDTQYF.

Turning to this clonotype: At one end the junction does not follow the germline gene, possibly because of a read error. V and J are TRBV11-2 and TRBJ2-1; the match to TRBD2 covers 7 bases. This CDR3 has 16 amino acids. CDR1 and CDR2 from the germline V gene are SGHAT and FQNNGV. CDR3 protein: CDSSTVAGVSYNEQFF. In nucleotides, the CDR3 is TGTGACAGCAGCACCGTCGCGGGAGTGTCCTACAATGAGCAGTTCTTC.

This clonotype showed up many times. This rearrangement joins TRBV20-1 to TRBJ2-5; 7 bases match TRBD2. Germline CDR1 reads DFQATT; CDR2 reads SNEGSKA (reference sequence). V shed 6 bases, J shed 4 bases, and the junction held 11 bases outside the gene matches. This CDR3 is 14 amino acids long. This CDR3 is CSASTSLAAETQYF. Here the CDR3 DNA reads TGCAGTGCAAGTACCTCTCTAGCGGCAGAGACCCAGTACTTC.

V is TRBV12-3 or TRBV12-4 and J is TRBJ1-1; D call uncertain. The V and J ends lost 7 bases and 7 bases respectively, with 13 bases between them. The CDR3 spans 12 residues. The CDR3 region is CASKKGGREAFF. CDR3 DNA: TGTGCCAGCAAAAAAGGAGGCCGTGAAGCTTTCTTT.

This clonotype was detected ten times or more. The CDR3 DNA follows: TGTGCCATCAGTGTGAGCTTGGCAGGGACACTGAATTCACCCCTCCACTTT. Its protein is CAISVSLAGTLNSPLHF. This chain uses TRBV10-3 with TRBJ1-6; the D gene is possibly TRBD1 (6 bases). The germline V gene encodes CDR1 ENHRY and CDR2 SYGVKD. This CDR3 spans 17 amino acids. The V gene lost 4 bases and the J gene lost 7 bases, with 20 bases spanning the gap.

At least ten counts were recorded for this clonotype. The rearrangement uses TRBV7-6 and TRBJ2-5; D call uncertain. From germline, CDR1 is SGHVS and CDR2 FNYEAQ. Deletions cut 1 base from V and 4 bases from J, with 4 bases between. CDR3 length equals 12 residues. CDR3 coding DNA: TGTGCCAGCAGCTTAGGAACAGAGACCCAGTACTTC. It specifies CASSLGTETQYF.

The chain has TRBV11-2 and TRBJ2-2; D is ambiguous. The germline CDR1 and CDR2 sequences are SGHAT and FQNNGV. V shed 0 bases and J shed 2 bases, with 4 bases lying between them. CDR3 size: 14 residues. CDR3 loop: CASSLDHNTGELFF. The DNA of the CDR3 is TGTGCCAGCAGCTTAGATCACAACACCGGGGAGCTGTTTTTT.

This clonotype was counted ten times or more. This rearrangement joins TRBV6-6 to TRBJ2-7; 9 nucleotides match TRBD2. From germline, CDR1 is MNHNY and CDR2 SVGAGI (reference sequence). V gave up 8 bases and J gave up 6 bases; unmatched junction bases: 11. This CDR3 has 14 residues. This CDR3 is CASRGTSSGVEQYF. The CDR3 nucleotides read TGTGCCAGCCGAGGGACTAGCTCTGGAGTCGAGCAGTACTTC.

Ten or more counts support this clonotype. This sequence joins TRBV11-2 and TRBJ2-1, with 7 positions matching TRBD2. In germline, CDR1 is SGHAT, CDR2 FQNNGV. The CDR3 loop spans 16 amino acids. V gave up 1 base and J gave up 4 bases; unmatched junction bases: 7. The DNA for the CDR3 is TGTGCCAGCAGCTTAGTGAGCGGGATTGAATACAATGAGCAGTTCTTC. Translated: CASSLVSGIEYNEQFF.

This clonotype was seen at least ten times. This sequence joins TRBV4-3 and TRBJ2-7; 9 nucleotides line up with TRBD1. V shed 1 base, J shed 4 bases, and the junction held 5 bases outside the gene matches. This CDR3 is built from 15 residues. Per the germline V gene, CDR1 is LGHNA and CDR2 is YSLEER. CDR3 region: CASSQAETGGYEQYF. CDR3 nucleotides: TGCGCCAGCAGCCAAGCTGAGACAGGGGGGTACGAGCAGTACTTC.

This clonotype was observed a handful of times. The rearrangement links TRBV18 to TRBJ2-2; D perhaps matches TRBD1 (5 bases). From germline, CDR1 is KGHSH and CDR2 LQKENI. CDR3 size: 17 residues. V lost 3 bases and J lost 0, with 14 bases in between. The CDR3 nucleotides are TGTGCCAGCTCACCCCCCGCATGGACAACGAACACCGGGGAGCTGTTTTTT. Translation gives CASSPPAWTTNTGELFF.

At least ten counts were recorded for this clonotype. DNA of the CDR3: TGCGCCAGCAAGGGGGTAACTGAAGCTTTCTTT. This gives the protein CASKGVTEAFF. The chain links TRBV10-2 to TRBJ1-1, with D possibly matching TRBD1 (6 bases). This CDR3 has 11 residues. The germline CDR1 and CDR2 sequences are WSHSY and SAAADI. V lost 7 bases, J lost 5 bases, and 8 bases lay in between.

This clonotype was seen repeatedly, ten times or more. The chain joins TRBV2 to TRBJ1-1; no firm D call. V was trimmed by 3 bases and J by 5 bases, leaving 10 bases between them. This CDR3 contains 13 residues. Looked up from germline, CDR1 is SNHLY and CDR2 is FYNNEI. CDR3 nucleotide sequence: TGTGCCAGCAGTGACCAGAGGGTGACTGAAGCTTTCTTT. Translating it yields CASSDQRVTEAFF.

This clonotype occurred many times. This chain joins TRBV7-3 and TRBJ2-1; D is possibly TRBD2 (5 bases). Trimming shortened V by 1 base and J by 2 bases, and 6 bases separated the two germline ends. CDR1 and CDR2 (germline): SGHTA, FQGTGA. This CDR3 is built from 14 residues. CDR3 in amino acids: CASSLNSAYNEQFF. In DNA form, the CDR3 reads TGTGCCAGCAGCTTAAATAGCGCCTACAATGAGCAGTTCTTC.